The sequence of this TCR beta chain was determined in a study of cytomegalovirus exposure and HLA in healthy donors. Findings of the study overall: Further analysis, carried out later, found HLA-associated TCR beta chains more clonally expanded than equally common other chains. High specificity and sensitivity for cytomegalovirus status were reported for the classifier. A later analysis linked a missense DCLRE1C variant to TCR beta V- and J-gene trimming.

The PCR had 60 Vbeta and 13 Jbeta primers. TCRdb's table, derived via immunoSEQ multiplex PCR, lists solely in-frame clones and lacks some. The sample carries roughly 230,000 clones, around 84% recorded once. The V gene's germline CDR1 is SEHNR and CDR2 FQNEAQ (reference sequence). This CDR3 has 13 amino acids. The donors gave bone marrow, and they were healthy. This clone was seen just once. Antigen specificity is unknown. One junction end disagrees with the germline gene, perhaps due to a read error. The clonotype comes from a girl aged 2 to 9 in good health and CMV-seronegative. This sequence joins TRBV7-9 and TRBJ2-7; D perhaps matches TRBD1 (5 bases). The sample was PBMCs. The CDR3 spells CSSSLGRVNEQYF. The CDR3 coding sequence is TGTTCCAGCAGCTTAGGCAGGGTAAACGAGCAGTACTTC.